This T cell receptor (beta chain) was obtained from a study of CD8 T cells in ankylosing spondylitis. This clonotype has a handful of counts. Its antigen remains unidentified. Libraries for TCR beta were made by quantitative 5'-RACE with molecular barcodes. From the 5' RACE reads, TCRdb called clonotypes with MiXCR, one entry per CDR3 protein. Here the sample spans more than 250,000 distinct CDR3 sequences, 8% being singletons. The CDR3 runs to 15 residues. Deletions cut 4 bases from V and 5 bases from J, with 15 bases between. Germline CDR1 SGHKS, CDR2 YYEKEE (reference sequence). Study results and limitations: Significant enrichment of disease-linked clones was reportedly seen in matched ankylosing spondylitis synovial fluid. In ankylosing spondylitis blood, a motif of seven to nine highly homologous TCR beta variants appeared characteristic. Certain motif variants had earlier appeared in reactive arthritis synovial fluid and blood.

This clonotype originated in a male donor with ankylosing spondylitis. The sequencing input was blood, either unsorted or a sorted T cell fraction (not recorded which). The rearrangement joins TRBV5-5 to TRBJ1-4; D unresolved. CDR3 sequence reads: CASSPWSAMNEKLFF. CDR3 nucleotide sequence: TGTGCCAGCAGCCCCTGGTCCGCTATGAATGAAAAACTGTTTTTT.